The rows below give T cell receptor beta chains drawn from one sample of a study of T cells in Graves' hyperthyroidism and ophthalmopathy. TCRdb processed the multiplex PCR reads anew with MiXCR; each CDR3 protein has one entry. This table holds 200,000 to 300,000 distinct CDR3 sequences, roughly 17% found once. Sequenced: blood. All receptors derive from a woman aged 18-29 years with Graves' ophthalmopathy. Each CDR3 is given with its conserved first and last residue. A D gene is named only where the DNA matches it firmly. Clone size is given for some rows only: seen once, a few or many times, or a class if the clone is expanded.

CSVGGTGFGSAYEQYF	TGCAGCGTTGGGGGGACAGGGTTTGGGTCAGCCTACGAGCAGTACTTC	TRBD1	many	16	TRBV29-1	TRBJ2-7
CASSSGVQGSNQPQHF	TGCGCCAGCAGCTCCGGGGTGCAGGGTAGTAATCAGCCCCAGCATTTT	.	many	16	TRBV5-1	TRBJ1-5
CASSYHPLNTEAFF	TGTGCCAGCAGTTACCATCCCTTGAACACTGAAGCTTTCTTT	.	many	14	TRBV6-2/TRBV6-3	TRBJ1-1
CASGQDTGSVFSGYTF	TGTGCCAGCGGCCAAGACACAGGGTCGGTTTTTTCTGGCTACACCTTC	.	many	16	TRBV3-1	TRBJ1-2
CASTSSPADEQFF	TGCGCCAGCACCTCCTCCCCCGCGGATGAGCAGTTCTTC	.	many	13	TRBV5-1	TRBJ2-1
CASSRTDAGYYEQYF	TGTGCCAGCAGCCGAACCGACGCGGGATACTACGAGCAGTACTTC	.	many	15	TRBV7-9	TRBJ2-7
CASRPSRSYEQYF	TGTGCCAGCAGGCCTAGCAGGAGTTACGAGCAGTACTTC	.	many	13	TRBV28	TRBJ2-7
CASSPRQTDYEQYF	TGTGCCAGCAGTCCCCGACAGACTGATTACGAGCAGTACTTC	.	many	14	TRBV6-2/TRBV6-3	TRBJ2-7
CVSSPPLAGRGEQYF	TGTGTCAGCAGCCCCCCACTAGCGGGTCGCGGCGAGCAGTACTTC	TRBD2	.	15	TRBV7-9	TRBJ2-7
CASSLWGGKSSYNSPLHF	TGTGCCAGCAGTTTATGGGGCGGGAAGAGCTCCTATAATTCACCCCTCCACTTT	.	many	18	TRBV27	TRBJ1-6
CASSDPTGMNTEAFF	TGTGCCAGCAGCGACCCCACCGGTATGAACACTGAAGCTTTCTTT	.	many	15	TRBV11-2	TRBJ1-1
CASSPHMDTQYF	TGTGCCAGCAGTCCTCACATGGATACGCAGTATTTT	.	many	12	TRBV28	TRBJ2-3